This TCR beta chain emerged from a study of Graves' ophthalmopathy and Graves' hyperthyroidism. General study points: Most expanded clonotypes from thyroid (those above 0.001 frequency) were also found in blood. With a specificity of roughly 72% and a sensitivity of around 71%, the model predicted ophthalmopathy progression. The 13-signature model separated ophthalmopathy from stable hyperthyroidism at approximately 91% sensitivity and roughly 81% specificity.

Aged 18 to 65, hyperthyroidism patients had been newly diagnosed, with under 2 months' duration. Notes on this clonotype: What it binds is not known.

Transcripts of RNA were the source for amplifying TCR beta CDR3 regions. An opening RT-PCR round employed HTBI primers and preceded a second-round multiplex PCR. TCRdb re-called the multiplex PCR reads through MiXCR, storing one row per CDR3 protein. The sample holds 1 million to 1.3 million distinct CDR3 sequences, 35% to 40% seen once. This TCR came from an adult man with Graves' hyperthyroidism. Sequencing used peripheral blood or thyroid tissue (not recorded which).

In DNA, the CDR3 is TGTGCCAGTAGTCCCTGGACAAGTCTCAACTCTGGAAACACCATATATTTT. This encodes CASSPWTSLNSGNTIYF. J is TRBJ1-3 and V is TRBV19, with D possibly matching TRBD1 (5 bases). V lost 5 bases, J lost 0 bases, and 17 bases lay in between. Per the germline V gene, CDR1 is LNHDA and CDR2 is SQIVND (reference sequence). CDR3 size: 17 residues.